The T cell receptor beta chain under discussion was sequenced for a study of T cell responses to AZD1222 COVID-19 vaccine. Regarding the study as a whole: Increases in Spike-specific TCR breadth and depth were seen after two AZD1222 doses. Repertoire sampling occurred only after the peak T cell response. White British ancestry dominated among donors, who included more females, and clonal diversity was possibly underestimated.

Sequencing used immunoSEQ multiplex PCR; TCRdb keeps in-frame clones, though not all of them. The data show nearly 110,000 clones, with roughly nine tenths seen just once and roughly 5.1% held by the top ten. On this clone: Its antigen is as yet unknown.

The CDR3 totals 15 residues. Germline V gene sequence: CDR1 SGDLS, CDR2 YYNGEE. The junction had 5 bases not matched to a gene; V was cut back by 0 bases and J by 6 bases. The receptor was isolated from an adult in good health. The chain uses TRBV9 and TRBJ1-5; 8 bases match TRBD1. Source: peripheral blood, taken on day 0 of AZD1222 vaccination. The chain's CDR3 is CASSVEAGTGQPQHF. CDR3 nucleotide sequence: TGTGCCAGCAGCGTAGAGGCAGGGACAGGTCAGCCCCAGCATTTT. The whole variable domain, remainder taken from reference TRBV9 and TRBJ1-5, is DSGVTQTPKHLITATGQRVTLRCSPRSGDLSVYWYQQSLDQGLQFLIQYYNGEERAKGNILERFSAQQFPDLHSELNLSSLELGDSALYFCASSVEAGTGQPQHFGDGTRLSIL.